Listed below are T cell receptor beta chains from one sample, sequenced in a study of early T cells in non-severe SARS-CoV-2 infection. One entry per CDR3 protein results from TCRdb running MiXCR on the 5' RACE reads. The table lists more than 20,000 distinct CDR3 sequences, 4% to 4.5% of them singletons. The source material was whole blood. Receptor source: an adult who was a healthcare worker with PCR-confirmed SARS-CoV-2 infection or an uninfected control (not recorded which). Both conserved end residues are part of each CDR3. Each record gives: V gene, D gene, J gene, clone size, CDR3 protein. D genes are given only for firm matches. For some rows the clone size is stated as once, few or many, or as a class when expanded; others skip it.

v_gene: TRBV6-6; d_gene: TRBD1; j_gene: TRBJ1-1; abundance: many; CDR3aa: CASSYGQGGTEAFF
v_gene: TRBV6-6; d_gene: -; j_gene: TRBJ2-7; abundance: many; CDR3aa: CASTDSPYEQYF
v_gene: TRBV24-1; d_gene: -; j_gene: TRBJ2-2; abundance: many; CDR3aa: CATSEPPGHSTGELFF
v_gene: TRBV3-1; d_gene: TRBD1; j_gene: TRBJ1-1; abundance: many; CDR3aa: CASSQGQGVANTEAFF
v_gene: TRBV7-2; d_gene: -; j_gene: TRBJ2-1; abundance: many; CDR3aa: CASSPLIGTNNEQFF
v_gene: TRBV28; d_gene: -; j_gene: TRBJ2-1; abundance: many; CDR3aa: CASSFQSYNEQFF
v_gene: TRBV6-2/TRBV6-3; d_gene: TRBD2; j_gene: TRBJ2-3; abundance: many; CDR3aa: CASTPGGAQGDTQYF
v_gene: TRBV7-2; d_gene: -; j_gene: TRBJ2-5; abundance: -; CDR3aa: CASSLGAGGSQETQYF
v_gene: TRBV12-3/TRBV12-4; d_gene: -; j_gene: TRBJ2-5; abundance: -; CDR3aa: CASSGGGPYQETQYF
v_gene: TRBV20-1; d_gene: TRBD2; j_gene: TRBJ2-1; abundance: many; CDR3aa: CSQTSGGSYNEQFF
v_gene: TRBV4-3; d_gene: TRBD1; j_gene: TRBJ1-5; abundance: -; CDR3aa: CASSPGQYSNQPQHF
v_gene: TRBV6-2/TRBV6-3; d_gene: -; j_gene: TRBJ1-2; abundance: many; CDR3aa: CASTPDVGSYGYTF
v_gene: TRBV9; d_gene: TRBD1; j_gene: TRBJ1-2; abundance: many; CDR3aa: CASSLSPGTGDDGYTF
v_gene: TRBV6-2/TRBV6-3; d_gene: -; j_gene: TRBJ2-2; abundance: many; CDR3aa: CASSLHASSNTGELFF
v_gene: TRBV7-2; d_gene: -; j_gene: TRBJ2-1; abundance: many; CDR3aa: CASSFAGSSYNEQFF
v_gene: TRBV2; d_gene: -; j_gene: TRBJ2-5; abundance: many; CDR3aa: CASSDIGTEYF
v_gene: TRBV7-2; d_gene: TRBD1; j_gene: TRBJ2-4; abundance: many; CDR3aa: CASSSHSGQGANIQYF
v_gene: TRBV2; d_gene: TRBD2; j_gene: TRBJ2-3; abundance: many; CDR3aa: CASSGLAVTDTQYF
v_gene: TRBV7-6; d_gene: -; j_gene: TRBJ2-3; abundance: many; CDR3aa: CASSPGPVQYF
v_gene: TRBV12-3/TRBV12-4; d_gene: TRBD2; j_gene: TRBJ2-1; abundance: -; CDR3aa: CASSLEWGLAESSYNEQFF
v_gene: TRBV4-1; d_gene: -; j_gene: TRBJ2-2; abundance: many; CDR3aa: CASSQDHGGPDTGELFF
v_gene: TRBV11-2; d_gene: TRBD1; j_gene: TRBJ1-4; abundance: many; CDR3aa: CASSHGTGRNEKLFF
v_gene: TRBV28; d_gene: -; j_gene: TRBJ2-2; abundance: many; CDR3aa: CASSLRVASTGELFF
v_gene: TRBV20-1; d_gene: -; j_gene: TRBJ2-2; abundance: many; CDR3aa: CSAPKKNTGELFF
v_gene: TRBV12-3/TRBV12-4; d_gene: -; j_gene: TRBJ1-5; abundance: many; CDR3aa: CASSLVPDQPQHF
v_gene: TRBV7-2; d_gene: -; j_gene: TRBJ2-3; abundance: many; CDR3aa: CASSYQMGRGTDTQYF
v_gene: TRBV7-2; d_gene: -; j_gene: TRBJ2-4; abundance: medium-sized; CDR3aa: CASSLAGTKGAKNIQYF
v_gene: TRBV7-2; d_gene: -; j_gene: TRBJ2-7; abundance: many; CDR3aa: CASSLMGWEQYF
v_gene: TRBV9; d_gene: TRBD1; j_gene: TRBJ2-7; abundance: few; CDR3aa: CASSPRGQGGYEQYF
v_gene: TRBV24-1; d_gene: -; j_gene: TRBJ2-3; abundance: many; CDR3aa: CATSDPTKRPDTQYF
v_gene: TRBV7-8; d_gene: -; j_gene: TRBJ2-3; abundance: -; CDR3aa: CASSLEFEGPGTDTQYF
v_gene: TRBV7-8; d_gene: -; j_gene: TRBJ2-2; abundance: many; CDR3aa: CASSPRRAPGELFF
v_gene: TRBV5-1; d_gene: -; j_gene: TRBJ2-3; abundance: many; CDR3aa: CASSLGRPSTDTQYF
v_gene: TRBV7-8; d_gene: -; j_gene: TRBJ2-5; abundance: many; CDR3aa: CASSRSRTEGTQYF
v_gene: TRBV11-3; d_gene: -; j_gene: TRBJ1-1; abundance: many; CDR3aa: CASSLRGRYTEAFF
v_gene: TRBV11-2; d_gene: -; j_gene: TRBJ2-5; abundance: many; CDR3aa: CASSTTSWRETQYF
v_gene: TRBV7-2; d_gene: TRBD2; j_gene: TRBJ2-7; abundance: many; CDR3aa: CASSPTSAPYEQYF
v_gene: TRBV6-1; d_gene: -; j_gene: TRBJ2-1; abundance: many; CDR3aa: CASSENSLGSYNEQFF
v_gene: TRBV12-3/TRBV12-4; d_gene: -; j_gene: TRBJ1-5; abundance: many; CDR3aa: CASRRGGYQPQHF
v_gene: TRBV6-5; d_gene: TRBD1; j_gene: TRBJ1-1; abundance: -; CDR3aa: CASSYSDRGREAFF
v_gene: TRBV9; d_gene: TRBD2; j_gene: TRBJ2-2; abundance: many; CDR3aa: CASSTPSSGGRRGELFF
v_gene: TRBV20-1; d_gene: -; j_gene: TRBJ1-1; abundance: many; CDR3aa: CSARDPVFGQSEAFF
v_gene: TRBV7-9; d_gene: TRBD1; j_gene: TRBJ2-5; abundance: -; CDR3aa: CASSRGQGRETYQETQYF
v_gene: TRBV6-1; d_gene: TRBD1; j_gene: TRBJ2-2; abundance: many; CDR3aa: CASSERGDRGIF
v_gene: TRBV5-4; d_gene: -; j_gene: TRBJ2-7; abundance: -; CDR3aa: CASSLVQDPYEQYF
v_gene: TRBV28; d_gene: -; j_gene: TRBJ1-1; abundance: many; CDR3aa: CASSPVSPRTTEAFF
v_gene: TRBV7-2; d_gene: TRBD1; j_gene: TRBJ1-2; abundance: many; CDR3aa: CASTKGQGVNYGYTF
v_gene: TRBV20-1; d_gene: -; j_gene: TRBJ2-1; abundance: many; CDR3aa: CSARDAGRYNEQFF
v_gene: TRBV3-1; d_gene: TRBD1; j_gene: TRBJ1-6; abundance: many; CDR3aa: CASSPSDRGRGSPLHF
v_gene: TRBV20-1; d_gene: -; j_gene: TRBJ1-1; abundance: few; CDR3aa: CSASTGSEAFF
v_gene: TRBV3-1; d_gene: -; j_gene: TRBJ2-3; abundance: -; CDR3aa: CASSPLGGWSTDTQYF
v_gene: TRBV9; d_gene: TRBD2; j_gene: TRBJ2-7; abundance: few; CDR3aa: CASSVDGGSYYEQYF
v_gene: TRBV2; d_gene: TRBD1; j_gene: TRBJ2-7; abundance: -; CDR3aa: CASVADRDYEQYF
v_gene: TRBV18; d_gene: -; j_gene: TRBJ1-5; abundance: many; CDR3aa: CASSPQVSVQPQHF
v_gene: TRBV12-3/TRBV12-4; d_gene: -; j_gene: TRBJ1-2; abundance: many; CDR3aa: CASRLGVMYGYTF